The 8 T cell receptor beta chains presented below share a single source sample, sequenced in a study of blood T cell repertoires in COVID-19. The repertoire was sequenced with immunoSEQ multiplex PCR; TCRdb's copy has only in-frame clones and lacks some. The data show about 140,000 clones, around 78% seen once. The sample comprised peripheral blood. These receptors all come from a woman aged 55 to 70 with acute or convalescent COVID-19.

The chain joins TRBV15 to TRBJ1-2, with D uncertain. CDR3 size: 15 residues. The germline CDR1 and CDR2 sequences are LNHNV and YYDKDF (reference sequence). V was shortened by 0 bases and J by 5 bases, with 13 bases between the two germline ends. CDR3 amino acids: CATSREREMKYGYTF. CDR3 sequence (DNA): TGTGCCACCAGCAGAGAAAGGGAGATGAAGTATGGCTACACCTTC.

The V call is TRBV30, the J call TRBJ2-1; D gene ambiguous. Germline loops: CDR1 GTSNPN, CDR2 SVGIG (reference sequence). V was clipped by 1 base and J by 15 bases, with 19 bases between them. The CDR3 totals 13 residues. CDR3 in amino acids: CAWSAPVIGSRFF. The DNA for the CDR3 is TGTGCCTGGAGTGCCCCCGTCATCGGGTCGCGGTTCTTC.

CDR3 in DNA: TGTGCCAGCAGCTTCTTTGGACTAGTCACCGGGGAGCTGTTTTTT. Translating it yields CASSFFGLVTGELFF. This rearrangement joins TRBV11-2 to TRBJ2-2; TRBD2 matches at 7 bases. The CDR3 consists of 15 residues. With 3 bases clipped from V and 4 bases from J, the junction kept 5 bases outside the gene matches. From germline, CDR1 is SGHAT and CDR2 FQNNGV. The entire variable domain, with the rest obtained from reference TRBV11-2 and TRBJ2-2, is as follows: EAGVAQSPRYKIIEKRQSVAFWCNPISGHATLYWYQQILGQGPKLLIQFQNNGVVDDSQLPKDRFSAERLKGVDSTLKIQPAKLEDSAVYLCASSFFGLVTGELFFGEGSRLTVL.

The rearrangement links TRBV4-1 to TRBJ2-7; 10 bases line up with TRBD2. CDR3 length equals 17 residues. V lost 5 bases and J lost 5; bases outside the gene matches: 15. Per the germline V gene, CDR1 is MGHRA and CDR2 is YSYEKL. CDR3 loop: CASSSTPAGGPLNEQYF. The CDR3 DNA reads as TGCGCCAGCAGCTCGACGCCAGCGGGAGGGCCTCTGAACGAGCAGTACTTC.

V gene TRBV19 combines with J gene TRBJ2-1; 10 nucleotides agree with TRBD2. This CDR3 has 16 residues. The germline V gene encodes CDR1 LNHDA and CDR2 SQIVND (reference sequence). The trim removed 3 bases at V and 8 bases at J, leaving 10 bases unmatched. The chain's CDR3 is CASSIGLAARGDEQFF. As DNA, the CDR3 is TGTGCCAGTAGTATTGGACTAGCGGCGAGGGGCGATGAGCAGTTCTTC. The full variable domain, completed using reference TRBV19 and TRBJ2-1, is DGGITQSPKYLFRKEGQNVTLSCEQNLNHDAMYWYRQDPGQGLRLIYYSQIVNDFQKGDIAEGYSVSREKKESFPLTVTSAQKNPTAFYLCASSIGLAARGDEQFFGPGTRLTVL.

This clone was counted a few times. The rearrangement joins TRBV7-8 to TRBJ1-5, with D perhaps TRBD1 (5 bases). The CDR3 length is 17 residues. Trimming removed 1 base at V and 7 bases at J, with 20 bases between. CDR1 and CDR2 (germline): SGHVS, FQNEAQ. DNA of the CDR3: TGTGCCAGCAGCTTAGGGGTCCGCAGGGCTCCATGGCAGCCCCAGCATTTT. It yields the protein CASSLGVRRAPWQPQHF.

This chain joins TRBV7-8 and TRBJ2-7; D is undetermined. This CDR3 region has 13 residues. Germline V gives CDR1 SGHVS, CDR2 FQNEAQ. The ends were cut back, 5 bases at V and 6 bases at J, with 14 bases in the middle. As DNA, the CDR3 is TGTGCCAGCAGCCTGAGGATACGAGGCGAGCAGTACTTC. Encoded protein: CASSLRIRGEQYF.

This clone has only one observation. The chain uses TRBV18 and TRBJ2-5; TRBD1 aligns across 7 bases. The CDR3 sequence is 14 residues long. V lost 5 bases, J lost 3 bases, and 6 bases stayed unmatched. The germline V gene encodes CDR1 KGHSH and CDR2 LQKENI. CDR3: CASSWGQSKETQYF. As DNA, the CDR3 is TGTGCCAGCTCATGGGGACAGTCTAAAGAGACCCAGTACTTC. The full variable domain, with the rest looked up from reference TRBV18 and TRBJ2-5, is NAGVMQNPRHLVRRRGQEARLRCSPMKGHSHVYWYRQLPEEGLKFMVYLQKENIIDESGMPKERFSAEFPKEGPSILRIQQVVRGDSAAYFCASSWGQSKETQYFGPGTRLLVL.